The clone carrying this T cell receptor (beta chain) was observed a few times. What it binds is not known. TCRdb re-derived calls from the 5' RACE reads in MiXCR, one entry per CDR3 protein. The sample includes roughly 380,000 distinct CDR3 sequences, 25% to 30% of them seen just once. These data come from a study of T-cell memory formation after mild COVID-19. Across the whole study: Each donor largely had its own TCR clusters. General study results and limits: Contracting clones, day 15 to 85, had balanced CD4/CD8, and later expanders favored CD4+. Mainly CM and EM harbored the contracting CD4+ clones; mainly EMRA harbored the CD8+ ones. Some clones that responded turned up in pre-infection memory, which suggests that cross-reactive memory joined in.

This CDR3 is 17 amino acids long. The junction had 5 bases not matched to a gene; V was cut back by 1 base and J by 4 bases. Germline CDR1 reads SGHTA; CDR2 reads FQGTGA. The sequence was collected from an adult woman who had mild COVID-19 (a few samples of this study predate the infection). Cell type and time point are not known. Sequenced input: PBMCs or a T cell subset sorted from them (not recorded which). The J gene is TRBJ2-1, the V gene TRBV7-3; 12 bases map to TRBD2. The CDR3 region is CASSLKGLAGKYNEQFF. As DNA, the CDR3 is TGTGCCAGCAGCTTAAAAGGACTAGCGGGGAAATACAATGAGCAGTTCTTC.